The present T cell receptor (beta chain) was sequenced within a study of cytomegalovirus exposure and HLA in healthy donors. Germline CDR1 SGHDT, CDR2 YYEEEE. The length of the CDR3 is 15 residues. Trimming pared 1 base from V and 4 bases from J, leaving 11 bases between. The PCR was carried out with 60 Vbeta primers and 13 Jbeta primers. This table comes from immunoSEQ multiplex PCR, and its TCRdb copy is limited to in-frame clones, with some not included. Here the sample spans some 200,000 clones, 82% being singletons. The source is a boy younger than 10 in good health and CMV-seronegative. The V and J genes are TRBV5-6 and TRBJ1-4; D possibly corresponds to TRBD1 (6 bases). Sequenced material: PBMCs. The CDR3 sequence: CASSLQPRGNEKLFF. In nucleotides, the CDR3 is TGTGCCAGCAGCTTGCAGCCCAGGGGTAATGAAAAACTGTTTTTT. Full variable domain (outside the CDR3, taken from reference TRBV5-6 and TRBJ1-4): DAGVTQSPTHLIKTRGQQVTLRCSPKSGHDTVSWYQQALGQGPQFIFQYYEEEERQRGNFPDRFSGHQFPNYSSELNVNALLLGDSALYLCASSLQPRGNEKLFFGSGTQLSVL.